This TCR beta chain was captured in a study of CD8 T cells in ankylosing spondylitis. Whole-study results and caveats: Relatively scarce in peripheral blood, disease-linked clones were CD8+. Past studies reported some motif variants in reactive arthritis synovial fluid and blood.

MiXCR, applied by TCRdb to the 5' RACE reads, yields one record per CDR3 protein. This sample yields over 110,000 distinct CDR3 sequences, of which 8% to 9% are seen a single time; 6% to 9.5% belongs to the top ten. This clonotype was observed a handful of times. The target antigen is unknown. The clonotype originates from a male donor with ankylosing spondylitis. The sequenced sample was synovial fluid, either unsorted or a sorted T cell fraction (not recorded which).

The CDR3 bases are TGCGCCAGCAGCCAAGAGAACAACAATCAGCCCCAGCATTTT. This sequence encodes CASSQENNNQPQHF. The chain couples TRBV4-1 to TRBJ1-5; no reliable D call. The germline V gene encodes CDR1 MGHRA and CDR2 YSYEKL. CDR3 length equals 14 residues. V lost 0 bases and J lost 3, with 6 bases in between.